Given below is one TCR beta chain in context. Its antigen is not identified. The data stem from a study of cytomegalovirus exposure and HLA in healthy donors. Study-level points and caveats: Prediction of most subjects' HLA-A and HLA-B alleles by TCR beta sequences was reportedly accurate.

It was with 60 Vbeta and 13 Jbeta primers that the PCR ran. TCRdb keeps only in-frame clones here, not all; method: immunoSEQ multiplex PCR. The data show some 60,000 clones, roughly four fifths seen once. There are 16 residues in the CDR3. The germline gives CDR1 MGHRA, CDR2 YSYEKL. The ends were cut back, 0 bases at V and 6 bases at J, with 16 bases in the middle. This TCR came from a human donor in good health. Sequenced material: PBMCs. The chain has TRBV4-1 and TRBJ2-3, with a possible D match to TRBD1 (6 bases). CDR3 bases: TGCGCCAGCAGCCAAGATATAACCGGGACAAGGGATACGCAGTATTTT. It is translated as CASSQDITGTRDTQYF.